These T cell receptor beta chains were read from a single sample in a study of CD8 T cells in Susac syndrome. TCRdb analysed the immunoSEQ multiplex PCR reads with MiXCR anew, one entry per CDR3 protein. The sample holds around 190,000 distinct CDR3 sequences, 85% to 95% seen once. Sequencing used CD8+ T cells from PBMCs. Every receptor here comes from a human donor with multiple sclerosis. Each CDR3 is given with its conserved first and last residue. For some rows the clone size is stated as once, few or many, or as a class when expanded; others skip it.

v_call,clone_size,j_call,cdr3_aa
TRBV24-1,-,TRBJ1-5,CATSDLTSNQPQHF
TRBV4-1,-,TRBJ2-5,CASSQVGREGQETQYF
TRBV12-3/TRBV12-4,-,TRBJ1-2,CASSLEAGTSYGYTF
TRBV29-1,-,TRBJ1-3,CSVGSGNTIYF
TRBV19,-,TRBJ2-7,CASSIGGVRSEQYF
TRBV12-3/TRBV12-4,once,TRBJ1-3,CASSPLNSGNTIYF
TRBV20-1,-,TRBJ2-5,CSARGTGENTETQYF
TRBV5-1,-,TRBJ2-7,CASSLVSAYEQYF
TRBV7-3,-,TRBJ2-1,CASSLTLSSYNEQFF
TRBV5-6,-,TRBJ1-5,CASSLREENHQPQHF
TRBV12-3/TRBV12-4,-,TRBJ2-3,CASSLWPGGTDTQYF
TRBV15,once,TRBJ2-1,CATSRPRDRGIHSSYNEQFF
TRBV4-1,-,TRBJ2-3,CASSQVGEGDTQYF
TRBV27,-,TRBJ2-3,CASSLTAGGGTDTQYF
TRBV29-1,-,TRBJ1-1,CSVYGGARGTEAFF
TRBV6-5,-,TRBJ2-3,CASSFRSSGSIVTQYF
TRBV7-9,-,TRBJ1-1,CASSLLRIEAFF
TRBV6-2/TRBV6-3,-,TRBJ2-7,CASSSWTGSYEQYF
TRBV29-1,-,TRBJ2-1,CSVEGLGGRAAYNEQFF
TRBV12-3/TRBV12-4,-,TRBJ1-1,CASSEPNTEAFF
TRBV19,-,TRBJ1-1,CASSPTRNTEAFF
TRBV6-6,-,TRBJ2-7,CASSYSSGANTYEQYF
TRBV7-8,-,TRBJ2-3,CASSSTRTSYQGKTQYF
TRBV7-6,-,TRBJ1-2,CASSDRTGLNYGYTF
TRBV7-9,-,TRBJ2-7,CASTQSTGVSYEQYF
TRBV27,-,TRBJ2-7,CASSTGFGTYEQYF
TRBV12-3/TRBV12-4,-,TRBJ1-2,CASSKTDRVPRNYGYTF
TRBV20-1,-,TRBJ2-1,CSARDEGQVGGSYNEQFF
TRBV7-2,few,TRBJ2-3,CASSFARKRWGDTQYF
TRBV12-3/TRBV12-4,few,TRBJ1-2,CASSPGGNYGYTF
TRBV12-3/TRBV12-4,-,TRBJ1-1,CASSFASASKPNTEAFF
TRBV2,-,TRBJ2-3,CASSEASTSTDTQYF
TRBV27,-,TRBJ2-1,CASSLGLRANEQFF
TRBV7-9,few,TRBJ1-2,CASRPGQAANYGYTF
TRBV12-3/TRBV12-4,-,TRBJ2-1,CASRSIAGYNEQFF
TRBV5-1,once,TRBJ2-5,CASSLGQASETQYF
TRBV7-9,-,TRBJ1-1,CASSLSFQGDTEAFF
TRBV29-1,-,TRBJ2-5,CSVFGSAGETQYF
TRBV2,-,TRBJ2-1,CATVRSNEQFF
TRBV9,once,TRBJ2-1,CASSVASGLAGNTMVYEQFF
TRBV13,-,TRBJ2-2,CASSLGLSSFAGELFF
TRBV28,-,TRBJ2-1,CASRGETYNEQFF
TRBV20-1,-,TRBJ2-7,CSARDLAGDGEQYF
TRBV6-5,-,TRBJ2-5,CASTPLAGGQETQYF
TRBV29-1,once,TRBJ2-7,CSVAGTNPYEQYF
TRBV3-1,-,TRBJ2-1,CASSQYRSSYNEQFF
TRBV7-9,-,TRBJ2-1,CASSWQGDNEQFF
TRBV7-9,-,TRBJ2-5,CASSVTGGQHETQYF
TRBV12-3/TRBV12-4,-,TRBJ2-3,CASAWADTQYF
TRBV7-9,-,TRBJ1-4,CASSQAAGTRFF
TRBV4-1,-,TRBJ2-7,CASSQGLGIAAHEQYF
TRBV6-5,-,TRBJ2-1,CASSYGSGTSGLEQFF
TRBV6-1,-,TRBJ2-7,CASIGPGEQYF
TRBV2,-,TRBJ1-6,CASSQAFNSPLHF
TRBV7-9,-,TRBJ2-1,CASSSDSPFSYNEQFF
TRBV7-2,-,TRBJ1-5,CASSLGRVFSNQPQHF
TRBV28,-,TRBJ2-5,CASSLGAAGFSETQYF
TRBV29-1,-,TRBJ2-7,CSVERGGADEQYF
TRBV9,-,TRBJ1-5,CASSVGVSNQPQHF
TRBV3-1,few,TRBJ1-2,CASSPDPNYGYTF